Shown below are 17 T cell receptor beta chains from a single sample sequenced in a study of T cell responses to AZD1222 COVID-19 vaccine. TCRdb keeps only in-frame clones here, not all; method: immunoSEQ multiplex PCR. The data hold roughly 140,000 clones, with roughly 93% observed a single time. The source material was peripheral blood, sampled 28 days after the second AZD1222 dose. The receptors stem from an adult who received the AZD1222 COVID-19 vaccine.

This clone was observed a few times. The chain's CDR3 is CSDCGGVRDRANPKYF. CDR3 sequence (DNA): TGCAGCGACTGCGGGGGGGTCCGGGACAGGGCCAATCCTAAGTACTTC. The chain employs TRBV29-1 and TRBJ2-7; D might be TRBD1 or TRBD2, each matching 9 bases. The germline CDR1 and CDR2 sequences are SQVTM and ANQGSEA. This CDR3 is built from 16 residues. Trimming shortened V by 7 bases and J by 11 bases, and 33 bases separated the two germline ends.

This clone was observed once. V gene TRBV9 combines with J gene TRBJ2-7, with 7 positions matching TRBD1. The trim removed 3 bases at V and 6 bases at J, leaving 9 bases unmatched. The CDR3 loop spans 14 amino acids. From germline, CDR1 is SGDLS and CDR2 YYNGEE. The CDR3 DNA sequence: TGTGCCAGCAGCGCATGGGACAGAGGGGGCGAGCAGTACTTC. Protein sequence: CASSAWDRGGEQYF.

This chain uses TRBV4-1 with TRBJ1-1; D might be TRBD1 (5 bases). This CDR3 has 12 amino acids. Germline values: CDR1 MGHRA, CDR2 YSYEKL. V lost 5 bases to trimming and J lost 3 bases, with 7 bases between them. The DNA of the CDR3 is TGCGCCAGCAGCTGGGGCGACACTGAAGCTTTCTTT. Protein sequence: CASSWGDTEAFF.

The V gene is TRBV5-3, the J gene TRBJ1-5; D is possibly TRBD1 (6 bases). TRBV5-3 belongs to the ORF category, with a function that is uncertain. This CDR3 has 17 residues. V lost 1 base and J 0 bases, leaving 14 bases between the germline ends. CDR3 coding DNA: TGTGCCAGAAGCTTGTTGGGGGGCCCTTATAGCAATCAGCCCCAGCATTTT. The encoded protein is CARSLLGGPYSNQPQHF.

This sequence joins TRBV10-1 and TRBJ2-7; 14 nucleotides line up with TRBD2. V trimming: 6 bases; J trimming: 3 bases; junction bases outside the gene matches: 4. Germline V gene data show CDR1 as WNHNN and CDR2 as SYGVQD (reference sequence). This CDR3 spans 15 amino acids. The CDR3 here is CASSPGLAGVYEQYF. CDR3 sequence (DNA): TGCGCCAGCAGCCCGGGACTAGCGGGAGTCTACGAGCAGTACTTC.

V gene TRBV9 combines with J gene TRBJ1-5; no reliable D call. V was cut by 4 bases and J by 0 bases, with 8 bases left in between. Looked up from germline, CDR1 is SGDLS and CDR2 is YYNGEE. The CDR3 is 14 residues long. CDR3: CASSSSDSNQPQHF. CDR3 bases: TGTGCCAGCAGCTCATCAGATAGCAATCAGCCCCAGCATTTT.

The chain joins TRBV7-3 to TRBJ2-2; D not resolved. Germline V lookup: CDR1 SGHTA, CDR2 FQGTGA. Trimming removed 3 bases from V and 6 bases from J, with 5 bases in between. The CDR3 is 12 amino acids. The CDR3 sequence is CASSFDPGELFF. The DNA for the CDR3 is TGTGCCAGCAGCTTCGATCCCGGGGAGCTGTTTTTT.

The rearrangement joins TRBV11-2 to TRBJ1-1; TRBD1 matches at 9 bases. With V trimmed by 3 bases and J by 3 bases, 5 bases remained unmatched. Germline V CDR1 and CDR2: SGHAT, FQNNGV. The CDR3 covers 15 residues. DNA of the CDR3: TGTGCCAGCAGCTTTACAGGGGGCGCGTACACTGAAGCTTTCTTT. It translates to CASSFTGGAYTEAFF. The variable domain in full, completed from reference TRBV11-2 and TRBJ1-1, reads EAGVAQSPRYKIIEKRQSVAFWCNPISGHATLYWYQQILGQGPKLLIQFQNNGVVDDSQLPKDRFSAERLKGVDSTLKIQPAKLEDSAVYLCASSFTGGAYTEAFFGQGTRLTVV.

The table lists this clone with a few counts. The rearrangement links TRBV6-6 to TRBJ2-7; perhaps TRBD2 as D (6 bases). The V gene lost 2 bases and the J gene lost 5 bases, with 19 bases spanning the gap. CDR1 and CDR2 from the germline V gene are MNHNY and SVGAGI (reference sequence). The CDR3 spans 16 residues. Here the CDR3 DNA reads TGTGCCAGCAGTTACCCCTCGTTTGCGGGAAACGACGAGCAGTACTTC. This codes for CASSYPSFAGNDEQYF.

V and J are TRBV11-1 and TRBJ1-2; possibly TRBD1 for D (6 bases). This CDR3 spans 13 amino acids. The germline V gene has CDR1 SGHAT and CDR2 FQDESV (reference sequence). Trimming took off 3 bases at V and 4 bases at J, with 9 bases between the two ends. The CDR3 nucleotides are TGTGCCAGCAGCTTTACAGGGACCTATGGCTACACCTTC. The encoded protein is CASSFTGTYGYTF.

This chain uses TRBV2 with TRBJ1-5; D is unclear. CDR1 SNHLY and CDR2 FYNNEI come from the germline V gene. V dropped 4 bases and J dropped 7 bases, with 11 bases sitting between them. The CDR3 loop spans 13 amino acids. CDR3 in amino acids: CASSASWGQPQHF. The CDR3 nucleotides read TGTGCCAGCAGTGCATCCTGGGGACAGCCCCAGCATTTT.

The chain couples TRBV25-1 to TRBJ1-6; D gene uncertain. This CDR3 contains 14 residues. Germline CDR1 reads MGHDK; CDR2 reads SYGVNS. The V and J ends lost 6 bases and 0 bases respectively, with 6 bases between them. The CDR3 loop reads CASSPSSYNSPLHF. CDR3 bases: TGTGCCAGCAGCCCGAGCTCCTATAATTCACCCCTCCACTTT.

V and J are TRBV9 and TRBJ1-2; 7 nucleotides agree with TRBD1. This CDR3 region has 17 residues. Trimming at V came to 4 bases and at J to 4 bases, leaving 16 bases not matched to a gene. Germline assignment: CDR1 SGDLS and CDR2 YYNGEE. DNA of the CDR3: TGTGCCAGCAGCCAAGGAAACAAGCCAGGGGGGCCCTATGGCTACACCTTC. Its translation is CASSQGNKPGGPYGYTF. The entire variable domain, with the rest obtained from reference TRBV9 and TRBJ1-2, is as follows: DSGVTQTPKHLITATGQRVTLRCSPRSGDLSVYWYQQSLDQGLQFLIQYYNGEERAKGNILERFSAQQFPDLHSELNLSSLELGDSALYFCASSQGNKPGGPYGYTFGSGTRLTVV.

The chain is built from TRBV11-2 and TRBJ2-2; D uncertain. The length of the CDR3 is 15 residues. Trimming pared 6 bases from V and 0 bases from J, leaving 11 bases between. The germline V gene encodes CDR1 SGHAT and CDR2 FQNNGV. CDR3 nucleotide sequence: TGTGCCAGCAGGGCCTTTCGGTCGAACACCGGGGAGCTGTTTTTT. Translation: CASRAFRSNTGELFF.

The chain employs TRBV7-3 and TRBJ2-2; D is perhaps TRBD2 (5 bases). The ends were cut back, 5 bases at V and 5 bases at J, with 12 bases in the middle. The CDR3 is made up of 14 amino acids. Germline CDR1 SGHTA, CDR2 FQGTGA. The CDR3 DNA follows: TGTGCCAGCAGCGCCGGGCCGGGGACCGGGGAGCTGTTTTTT. It encodes CASSAGPGTGELFF. Together with reference TRBV7-3 and TRBJ2-2, the CDR3 gives the full variable domain: GAGVSQTPSNKVTEKGKYVELRCDPISGHTALYWYRQSLGQGPEFLIYFQGTGAADDSGLPNDRFFAVRPEGSVSTLKIQRTERGDSAVYLCASSAGPGTGELFFGEGSRLTVL.

The genes are TRBV11-2 and TRBJ2-1; D remains unclear. Germline values: CDR1 SGHAT, CDR2 FQNNGV. This CDR3 spans 14 amino acids. Trimming pared 3 bases from V and 4 bases from J, leaving 10 bases between. DNA of the CDR3: TGTGCCAGCAGCTTGGAGACATCATACAATGAGCAGTTCTTC. This gives the protein CASSLETSYNEQFF.

The V gene is TRBV14, the J gene TRBJ2-5, with D possibly called TRBD1 or TRBD2 (5 bases each). This CDR3 contains 14 residues. V was trimmed by 4 bases and J by 7 bases, leaving 16 bases between them. Germline V gives CDR1 SGHDN, CDR2 FVKESK. In DNA form, the CDR3 reads TGTGCCAGCAGCCTCCAAAGGGACCTGGGGACCCAGTACTTC. Protein sequence: CASSLQRDLGTQYF.